Given below is one TCR beta chain in context. Its antigen remains unknown. The data derive from a study of cytomegalovirus exposure and HLA in healthy donors. At the level of the study: As released early, the data held 70 million to 95 million unique TCRs from HLA-typed donors. Ancestry clustering placed roughly four fifths of several hundred genotyped donors in the Caucasian-associated cluster. Notes on the study in general: Later analysis associated a missense DCLRE1C variant with TCR beta V- and J-gene trimming. An ancestry cluster, one associated with Asian ancestry, reportedly showed fewer N-insertions than the roughly 670-donor mean in a later analysis.

Trimming left V 1 base short and J 2 bases short, with 8 bases between. CDR3 length equals 14 residues. Germline V lookup: CDR1 SGHVS, CDR2 FQNEAQ. Amplification used 60 Vbeta primers and 13 Jbeta primers. Repertoires were generated with immunoSEQ multiplex PCR, while TCRdb's copy carries only in-frame clones and drops some. The table shows under 150,000 clones, with about three quarters occurring only once. This TCR was sampled from a female donor in good health and CMV-seropositive. V gene TRBV7-8 combines with J gene TRBJ1-1; possible D gene TRBD1, 5 bases. Sequences were obtained from PBMCs. The CDR3 loop is CASSLGTLNTEAFF. CDR3 DNA: TGTGCCAGCAGCTTAGGGACACTTAACACTGAAGCTTTCTTT. The complete variable domain, with remaining parts taken from reference TRBV7-8 and TRBJ1-1, reads GAGVSQSPRYKVAKRGQDVALRCDPISGHVSLFWYQQALGQGPEFLTYFQNEAQLDKSGLPSDRFFAERPEGSVSTLKIQRTQQEDSAVYLCASSLGTLNTEAFFGQGTRLTVV.